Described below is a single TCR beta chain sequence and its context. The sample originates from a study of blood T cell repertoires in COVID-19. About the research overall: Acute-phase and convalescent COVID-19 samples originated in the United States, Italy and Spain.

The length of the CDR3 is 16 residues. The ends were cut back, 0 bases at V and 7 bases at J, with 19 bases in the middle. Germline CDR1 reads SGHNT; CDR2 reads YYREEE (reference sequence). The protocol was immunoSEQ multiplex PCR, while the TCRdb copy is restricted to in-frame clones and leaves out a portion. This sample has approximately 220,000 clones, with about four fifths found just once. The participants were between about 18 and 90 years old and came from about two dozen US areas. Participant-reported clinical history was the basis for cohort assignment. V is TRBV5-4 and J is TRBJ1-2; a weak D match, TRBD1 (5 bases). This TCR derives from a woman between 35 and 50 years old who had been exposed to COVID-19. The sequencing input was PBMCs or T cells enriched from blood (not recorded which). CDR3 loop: CASSLAGKRSYGGYTF. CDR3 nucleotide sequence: TGTGCCAGCAGCTTGGCAGGGAAAAGGAGCTACGGTGGCTACACCTTC. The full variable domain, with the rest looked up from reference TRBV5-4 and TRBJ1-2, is ETGVTQSPTHLIKTRGQQVTLRCSSQSGHNTVSWYQQALGQGPQFIFQYYREEENGRGNFPPRFSGLQFPNYSSELNVNALELDDSALYLCASSLAGKRSYGGYTFGSGTRLTVV.